This record looks at one T cell receptor (beta chain) sequence and its context. This entry is derived from a study of blood T cell repertoires in COVID-19. The overall study: Samples came from the United States, Italy and Spain, spanning acute and convalescent COVID-19. Sources were T cells, B-cell-depleted T cells, or PBMCs; the material itself was cDNA or gDNA.

The Seattle patients joined while their infection was active and were tracked longitudinally afterward. Methods used by the authors: Counts of nucleated cells, estimated from reference gene primer amplification, were obtained. The repertoire was sequenced with immunoSEQ multiplex PCR; TCRdb's copy has only in-frame clones and lacks some. That table supplies the V and J calls and clone size; D and trimming were determined from the DNA. Among over 120,000 clones listed, roughly three quarters were seen once. Per germline, CDR1 LNHDA and CDR2 SQIVND (reference sequence). V lost 3 bases and J 1 base, leaving 12 bases between the germline ends. The CDR3 has 15 amino acids.

The source of this sequence is a woman in her seventies with COVID-19, enrolled during active disease. The sequencing sample was made of peripheral blood. The V and J genes are TRBV19 and TRBJ1-2, with D possibly matching TRBD1 (6 bases). CDR3 sequence: CASSIRTAFNYGYTF. Here the CDR3 DNA reads TGTGCCAGTAGTATCCGGACAGCCTTTAACTATGGCTACACCTTC.